Sequencing of this T cell receptor (beta chain) was carried out in a study of T cell responses to AZD1222 COVID-19 vaccine. The CDR3 is made up of 18 amino acids. The V and J ends lost 4 bases and 0 bases, in that order; junction bases with no gene match: 12. Germline values: CDR1 SGHRS, CDR2 YFSETQ. Here immunoSEQ multiplex PCR was the method, and the copy in TCRdb shows in-frame clones only, minus some. The data show fewer than 80,000 clones, about four fifths seen once. Study outcomes and limitations: Repertoires in all cases were sampled only once the peak T cell response had passed. Donors were largely white British and mainly female; clonal diversity was possibly underestimated.

Points on this clone: Its antigen is as yet unknown.

This TCR was sampled from an adult in good health. Sequencing was performed on peripheral blood, taken on day 0 of MenACWY control vaccination. The chain links TRBV5-1 to TRBJ1-2; 10 bases fit TRBD1. CDR3 bases: TGCGCCAGCAGCGGGACCGGGACAGGGGCTCCAGCTAACTATGGCTACACCTTC. Its translation: CASSGTGTGAPANYGYTF.